Listed here are 13 T cell receptor beta chains from one sample, sequenced in a study of vaccination and CD4 T cells after COVID-19. Oncomine TCR Beta short-read sequencing was applied to DNA from cultured CD4+ T cells. TCRdb independently ran MiXCR on the PCR reads; one entry per CDR3 protein. The sample has some 7,600 distinct CDR3 sequences; roughly 50% are singletons. The treatment is: roughly 11-day PBMC culture with coronavirus spike peptide pools or control peptides (ViraFEST assay). CD4+ T-cell collection from the unexposed donor predated the COVID-19 pandemic (2011-2018). These receptors have no identified antigens. The specimen sequenced was CD4+ T cells from blood, cultured in vitro. The source of these receptors is a human donor in good health.

This clonotype was seen just once. V gene TRBV25-1 combines with J gene TRBJ1-1; the D gene is possibly TRBD1 (6 bases). Germline-derived CDR1 and CDR2 are MGHDK and SYGVNS. V lost 10 bases to trimming and J lost 4 bases, with 28 bases between them. This CDR3 is built from 17 residues. In DNA form, the CDR3 reads TGTGCCATCGAAGCAGTCCCCCGGGGGGGCAAGAGCACTGAAGCTTTCTTT. Its protein is CAIEAVPRGGKSTEAFF.

The chain carries TRBV10-2 and TRBJ2-7; D possibly corresponds to TRBD1 (6 bases). CDR3 length: 12 amino acids. V was clipped by 6 bases and J by 4 bases, with 10 bases between them. Germline V lookup: CDR1 WSHSY, CDR2 SAAADI. The DNA of the CDR3 is TGCGCCAGCAGGGGAAGGGGGTACGAGCAGTACTTC. Translating it yields CASRGRGYEQYF.

This clonotype was counted a single time. The chain employs TRBV5-4 and TRBJ2-5, with 9 bases fitting TRBD1. J lost 4 bases, V lost 4 bases, and 14 bases had no gene match. The germline CDR1 and CDR2 sequences are SGHNT and YYREEE (reference sequence). There are 17 residues in the CDR3. The CDR3 region has the DNA TGTGCCAGCAGCCGATCCCGGGACAGGGAGGACAGAGAGACCCAGTACTTC. The encoded protein is CASSRSRDREDRETQYF.

The chain combines TRBV7-9 with TRBJ2-7; D could derive from TRBD1 or TRBD2 (6 bases each). From germline, CDR1 is SEHNR and CDR2 FQNEAQ (reference sequence). CDR3 length: 17 residues. Trimming shortened V by 2 bases and J by 1 base, and 18 bases separated the two germline ends. CDR3 region: CASSLTGAGLISYEQYF. The DNA for the CDR3 is TGTGCCAGCAGCTTAACGGGGGCGGGACTTATATCCTACGAGCAGTACTTC. Full variable domain (outside the CDR3, taken from reference TRBV7-9 and TRBJ2-7): DTGVSQNPRHKITKRGQNVTFRCDPISEHNRLYWYRQTLGQGPEFLTYFQNEAQLEKSRLLSDRFSAERPKGSFSTLEIQRTEQGDSAMYLCASSLTGAGLISYEQYFGPGTRLTVT.

V is TRBV20-1 and J is TRBJ2-5; D gene ambiguous. Germline values: CDR1 DFQATT, CDR2 SNEGSKA (reference sequence). V shed 0 bases and J shed 2 bases, with 10 bases lying between them. The CDR3 contains 14 residues. This CDR3 reads CSARDHYRQETQYF. The CDR3 coding sequence is TGCAGTGCTAGAGATCACTACCGGCAAGAGACCCAGTACTTC.

The chain links TRBV5-8 to TRBJ1-2; 9 bases agree with TRBD1. Germline CDR1 SGHTS, CDR2 YDEGEE. This CDR3 has 15 amino acids. Unmatched junction bases numbered 8, after V lost 4 bases and J lost 4 bases. This chain's CDR3 is CASSPGGTGFYGYTF. Here the CDR3 DNA reads TGTGCCAGCAGCCCCGGGGGGACAGGGTTCTATGGCTACACCTTC.

CDR3 protein: CAIRPGQGADTQYF. In DNA form, the CDR3 reads TGTGCCATCAGGCCCGGACAGGGGGCAGATACGCAGTATTTT. The chain recombines TRBV10-3 with TRBJ2-3, with 10 bases identical to TRBD1. The CDR3 extends over 14 amino acids. In germline, CDR1 is ENHRY, CDR2 SYGVKD. The V segment lost 6 bases and the J segment 4 bases; nucleotides outside the gene matches: 4.

The gene calls are TRBV7-2 and TRBJ1-5; D possibly corresponds to TRBD1 (6 bases). CDR1 SGHTA and CDR2 FQGNSA come from the germline V gene. V shed 1 base and J shed 6 bases, with 10 bases lying between them. The CDR3 totals 14 residues. As DNA, the CDR3 is TGTGCCAGCAGCTTAGTACAGGGCCCTCAGCCCCAGCATTTT. Translated: CASSLVQGPQPQHF.

This clonotype has only a few counts. V gene TRBV7-9 combines with J gene TRBJ2-2, with 9 bases fitting TRBD1. CDR1 is SEHNR and CDR2 is FQNEAQ in the germline V gene (reference sequence). V dropped 8 bases and J dropped 1; count of bases not matched to a gene: 2. This CDR3 is 14 amino acids long. The CDR3 protein is CASGDRVNTGELFF. In nucleotides, the CDR3 is TGTGCCAGCGGGGACAGGGTGAACACCGGGGAGCTGTTTTTT. The full variable domain, its missing parts supplied by reference TRBV7-9 and TRBJ2-2, is DTGVSQNPRHKITKRGQNVTFRCDPISEHNRLYWYRQTLGQGPEFLTYFQNEAQLEKSRLLSDRFSAERPKGSFSTLEIQRTEQGDSAMYLCASGDRVNTGELFFGEGSRLTVL.

This clonotype was observed a handful of times. The V and J genes are TRBV6-4 and TRBJ2-1; the match to TRBD2 covers 10 bases. The junction had 18 bases not matched to a gene; V was cut back by 4 bases and J by 6 bases. Per germline, CDR1 MRHNA and CDR2 SNTAGT. The CDR3 is 19 residues long. The CDR3 spells CASSAQGLAGAHRLNEQFF. The CDR3 nucleotides are TGTGCCAGCAGTGCCCAGGGGCTAGCGGGAGCCCACAGACTCAATGAGCAGTTCTTC.

This chain uses TRBV2 with TRBJ1-1; D possibly corresponds to TRBD1 (5 bases). CDR3 length: 14 amino acids. CDR1 is SNHLY, CDR2 FYNNEI, per germline. Trimming took off 6 bases at V and 2 bases at J, with 13 bases between the two ends. CDR3 residues: CASRNPQGNTEAFF. CDR3 coding DNA: TGTGCCAGCAGGAACCCTCAGGGTAACACTGAAGCTTTCTTT.

The chain links TRBV6-1 to TRBJ1-1; TRBD1 is a possible D gene (5 bases). Germline lookup yields CDR1 MNHNS and CDR2 SASEGT. CDR3 length: 13 residues. V was trimmed by 5 bases and J by 8 bases, leaving 15 bases between them. As DNA, the CDR3 is TGTGCCAGCAGTCCGGAGGGGCGCAGGGAAGCTTTCTTT. Translation gives CASSPEGRREAFF.

V usage is TRBV6-5 and J usage is TRBJ1-2; D is ambiguous. The CDR3 runs 12 residues. The V gene lost 0 bases and the J gene lost 12 bases, with 11 bases spanning the gap. Germline values: CDR1 MNHEY, CDR2 SVGAGI. The CDR3: CASSYSTSSHTF. The CDR3, as DNA: TGTGCCAGCAGTTACTCGACCAGTAGCCACACCTTC.